The present TCR beta chain was sequenced within a study of blood T cells in healthy people across ages (dated by TCRdb to the mid-2010s). For context, the study as a whole: In model experiments, template switching captured about one uniquely barcoded TCR beta cDNA molecule for every two T cells. Age-related changes in TCR beta repertoire diversity were measured in the study by deep sequencing normalized with unique cDNA molecular identifiers. Donors were grouped into four age groups: young (average 16 years), middle-aged (around 39), aged (roughly 67) and long-lived (roughly 80). Donors of different ages were randomly distributed across sequencing lanes to avoid experimental bias. Using the same blood draw, the study looked at two additional independent replicas of 1 million unique cDNA reads for two donors, one aged 18 to 30 and the other aged 80 or older. Findings and caveats that apply to the study as a whole: Because the CMV infection status of the donors was unknown, age-related changes in expanded clonotypes may potentially have been confounded. Observed TCR beta diversity per million T cells fell roughly linearly with age, and a significant reduction was already apparent by age approximately 40. Estimates of total diversity based on one million sequenced T cells were considered lower bounds and underestimates. The percentage of naive T cells measured by flow cytometry correlated strongly with observed TCR beta diversity. Compared with the aged group, more naive CD4+ T cells, fewer expanded clones and increased TCR diversity were shown by the long-lived group, suggesting age selection. Conclusive comparison of naive and antigen-experienced compartments was prevented by the profiling of bulk unsorted PBMCs.

The donors were roughly 40 Caucasian individuals from Russia, aged 6 to 90 years, who were systemically healthy. Each donor gave around 9.8 milliliters of peripheral blood, collected into EDTA-treated Vacutainer tubes. Ficoll-Paque density-gradient centrifugation was used to isolate PBMCs, with at least 7 million obtained per sample. Total RNA, at least 5 micrograms per sample, was extracted from PBMCs with Trizol reagent. For every donor, flow cytometry on a PBMC aliquot measured the percentage of naive CD45RAhigh/CD27high T cells. Details on this clonotype: Its recognized antigen is unknown. Base qualities are not provided; no much larger clone lies one nucleotide away.

V and J are truncated by 3 bases and 2 bases respectively, leaving an intervening sequence of 10 bases. CDR1 and CDR2 were assigned from the germline V gene as SQVTM and ANQGSEA. CDR3 length: 14 amino acids, cysteine to phenylalanine. The retained sequence is limited to the CDR3, 42 bases, with the frame set at the first base. The library relied on 5' RACE. For sequencing, an Illumina HiSeq 2500 was employed. A second roughly 6 to 11 cycle PCR used a sample-barcoded 5' primer and a J-beta primer mix. Each TCR beta cDNA molecule received a unique molecular identifier from a template-switch 5' adaptor carrying 12 random nucleotides. Each sample yielded at least 2.5 million CDR3-containing paired-end reads. The Mint cDNA synthesis kit, primed by a TRBC-specific oligonucleotide, was used to synthesize first-strand cDNA from all RNA. After uracil-DNA glycosylase treatment, a first 18-cycle PCR used universal primers M1SS and BC2_uni_R on all cDNA. In the source study's methods: For normalization, 1 million high-quality reads, each with a distinct molecular identifier, were randomly selected from each sample. Instead of being binned into consensus sequences, reads with shared molecular identifiers were discarded. MiTCR, run with a Q25 quality threshold and the strictest error-elimination algorithm, handled CDR3 identification, clonotype clustering and error correction. A nonparametric unseen species model using Euler transformation provided a lower-bound estimate of total TCR beta diversity. Using fastp trimming at Q25 and MiXCR clonotype assembly, TCRdb reanalyzed the public sequencing data and kept in-frame beta chains. Entries are consolidated by CDR3 protein sequence, retaining the most common genes and DNA. The V and J calls follow TCRdb's processing rather than the paper's. The sample data list 500,000 to 600,000 distinct CDR3 sequences, and roughly a quarter of these were observed just once. Clones ranked in the top ten supply around a sixth of the sample.

Recombination connected TRBV29-1 to TRBJ2-2; TRBD1 could be the D gene, as 6 bases match. This receptor was obtained from a woman in her 70s in good health. Input material: blood. The CDR3 region reads CSVDRGLNTGELFF. The bases read TGCAGCGTTGACAGGGGCTTAAACACCGGGGAGCTGTTTTTT.